Each of the 10 T cell receptor beta chains below was sequenced from the same sample in a study of T cell repertoires in cytomegalovirus infection (dated by TCRdb to about 2019). Sequencing instrument: Illumina HiSeq 1500. TCRdb passed the public sequencing reads through fastp at Q25 and MiXCR, retaining productive beta sequences. Rows with one shared CDR3 protein collapse into an entry with the most common genes and DNA. This sample is represented by about 260,000 distinct CDR3 sequences; roughly an eighth of them were singletons. The top ten constitute 8.5% to 9% of the sample. Specimen: PBMCs. The receptors here all came from a human donor in good health (CMV status not recorded). Some clones in this sample may be carry-over from other donors' samples.

The rearrangement links TRBV3-1 to TRBJ2-5; tentatively, D is TRBD1 or TRBD2 (5 bases each). Trimming shortened V by 3 bases and J by 0 bases, and 14 bases separated the two germline ends. CDR1 is LGHDT, CDR2 YNNKEL, per germline (reference sequence). The length of the CDR3 is 16 residues. CDR3 nucleotide sequence: TGTGCCAGCAGCCAGAGGGGACGGCGATACCAAGAGACCCAGTACTTC. Amino acids: CASSQRGRRYQETQYF.

This clonotype was seen at least ten times. The V gene is TRBV5-8, the J gene TRBJ1-1; D is ambiguous. V gave up 5 bases and J gave up 0 bases, with 14 bases separating them. CDR1 and CDR2 from the germline V gene are SGHTS and YDEGEE. This CDR3 comprises 15 residues. Here the CDR3 DNA reads TGTGCCAGCAGACAACGGACGGGTATGAACACTGAAGCTTTCTTT. This encodes CASRQRTGMNTEAFF.

V is TRBV5-4 and J is TRBJ1-2; 8 bases are a match to TRBD1. This CDR3 has 14 residues. Germline assignment: CDR1 SGHNT and CDR2 YYREEE (reference sequence). With 4 bases clipped from V and 1 base from J, the junction kept 3 bases outside the gene matches. CDR3 residues: CASSVDRVNYGYTF. DNA for the CDR3: TGTGCCAGCAGCGTGGACAGGGTTAACTATGGCTACACCTTC. Filled out from reference TRBV5-4 and TRBJ1-2, the complete variable domain reads ETGVTQSPTHLIKTRGQQVTLRCSSQSGHNTVSWYQQALGQGPQFIFQYYREEENGRGNFPPRFSGLQFPNYSSELNVNALELDDSALYLCASSVDRVNYGYTFGSGTRLTVV.

This clonotype was found a few times. This sequence joins TRBV4-1 and TRBJ2-5; D gene uncertain. The CDR3 extends over 13 amino acids. Germline CDR1 reads MGHRA; CDR2 reads YSYEKL. Trimming left V 5 bases short and J 4 bases short, with 11 bases between. CDR3 DNA sequence: TGCGCCAGCAGCGCGCCTTCCGGAGAGACCCAGTACTTC. Translation: CASSAPSGETQYF.

A few counts support this clonotype. The chain employs TRBV7-8 and TRBJ2-1, with a possible D match to TRBD2 (5 bases). The CDR3 runs to 15 residues. V lost 7 bases and J 9 bases, leaving 22 bases between the germline ends. Germline CDR1 and CDR2: SGHVS and FQNEAQ. This CDR3 is CASKASGGVRGEQFF. The CDR3 region has the DNA TGTGCCAGCAAAGCTAGTGGAGGAGTTCGAGGTGAGCAGTTCTTC. The variable domain in full, with the rest retrieved from reference TRBV7-8 and TRBJ2-1, is GAGVSQSPRYKVAKRGQDVALRCDPISGHVSLFWYQQALGQGPEFLTYFQNEAQLDKSGLPSDRFFAERPEGSVSTLKIQRTQQEDSAVYLCASKASGGVRGEQFFGPGTRLTVL.

The gene calls are TRBV7-9 and TRBJ1-1; D uncertain. CDR3 size: 15 residues. Germline-derived CDR1 and CDR2 are SEHNR and FQNEAQ (reference sequence). V lost 5 bases to trimming and J lost 0 bases, with 13 bases between them. The CDR3 DNA reads as TGTGCCAGCAGCCCCCGGACCTACATGAACACTGAAGCTTTCTTT. Protein: CASSPRTYMNTEAFF.

This clonotype occurred a few times. The J gene is TRBJ2-1, the V gene TRBV19, with a tentative D call TRBD2 (5 bases). This CDR3 has 14 residues. Trimming pared 4 bases from V and 6 bases from J, leaving 13 bases between. Per the germline V gene, CDR1 is LNHDA and CDR2 is SQIVND (reference sequence). The CDR3 coding sequence is TGTGCCAGTAGTAGGGGAGTGCGGTCCAATGAGCAGTTCTTC. Its protein product is CASSRGVRSNEQFF.

In the case of this clonotype: A read error may be the cause here, since a much bigger clone is one base away. Since the CDR3 does not end with the conserved phenylalanine or tryptophan, this likely comes from a read error. DNA of the CDR3: TGTGCCAGCAGCTTATCCCTATTTAGAAGGCAAGAGACCCAGTACCTC. It translates to CASSLSLFRRQETQYL. The V call is TRBV7-2, the J call TRBJ2-5; D is unresolved. Germline values: CDR1 SGHTA, CDR2 FQGNSA. This CDR3 region has 16 residues. The V end was cut by 2 bases, the J end by 2 bases, with 15 bases between.

This clonotype was detected many times. The gene calls are TRBV25-1 and TRBJ1-2, with a tentative D call TRBD1 (6 bases). Between the trimmed V and J ends, which lost 0 bases and 4 bases, there was a span of 12 bases. The CDR3 sequence is 15 residues long. Germline CDR1 is MGHDK and CDR2 is SYGVNS. CDR3 sequence reads: CASSEYKGETYGYTF. Here the CDR3 DNA reads TGTGCCAGCAGTGAATATAAGGGGGAAACCTATGGCTACACCTTC.

This clonotype was found once. The genes are TRBV20-1 and TRBJ1-6; 11 nucleotides align to TRBD1. In germline, CDR1 is DFQATT, CDR2 SNEGSKA (reference sequence). With 5 bases clipped from V and 10 bases from J, the junction kept 16 bases outside the gene matches. The CDR3 consists of 17 residues. CDR3 nucleotides: TGCAGTGCTGAGACCGGGACAGGGGGGAAGATGGGATCACCCCTCCACTTT. Translating it yields CSAETGTGGKMGSPLHF.